The 22 T cell receptor beta chains given below trace back to one sample, sequenced in a study of T-cell memory formation after mild COVID-19 (dated by TCRdb to about 2021). Library creation used 5' RACE. Sequencing relied on an Illumina NovaSeq 6000. TCRdb reworked the public reads: Q25 trimming with fastp, MiXCR clone assembly, productive beta chains retained. When rows share a CDR3 protein, they turn into one entry using the most common DNA and genes. In all, the sample holds 450,000 to 650,000 distinct CDR3 sequences, and around 21% of those were seen once. Approximately 12% of the sample is held by the ten biggest clonotypes. The sequenced sample consisted of PBMCs or a T cell subset sorted from them (not recorded which). The origin of the receptors is an adult woman who had mild COVID-19 (a few samples of this study predate the infection). The sample titles of this study are shuffled in the database, so cell type and time point are left out; the donor was told from shared clones.

The chain has TRBV19 and TRBJ1-5; D call uncertain. This CDR3 has 14 amino acids. V gave up 3 bases and J gave up 6 bases, with 12 bases separating them. Germline values: CDR1 LNHDA, CDR2 SQIVND (reference sequence). The CDR3, as DNA: TGTGCCAGTAGTATTCCTCCGATTGGTCAGCCCCAGCATTTT. Its translation: CASSIPPIGQPQHF.

This sequence joins TRBV3-1 and TRBJ2-7; D unresolved. The V gene lost 8 bases and the J gene lost 1 base, with 18 bases spanning the gap. CDR1 is LGHDT and CDR2 is YNNKEL in the germline V gene (reference sequence). The CDR3 runs 15 residues. The CDR3 sequence is CASCMAPGGSYEQYF. The CDR3 DNA follows: TGTGCCAGCTGCATGGCTCCCGGTGGGTCCTACGAGCAGTACTTC.

The chain uses TRBV11-3 and TRBJ2-1; 8 bases fit TRBD1. The length of the CDR3 is 15 residues. V shed 6 bases and J 7 bases; nucleotides not matched to a gene: 11. Germline-derived CDR1 and CDR2 are SGHNT and YENEEA. CDR3 loop: CASSSSGTGSNEQFF. The CDR3 DNA sequence: TGTGCCAGCAGTTCGTCCGGGACAGGTTCTAATGAGCAGTTCTTC.

This clonotype was detected only a few times. In DNA form, the CDR3 reads TGTGCCAGCAGCCCCTGGACGTCGGGGTACACTGAAGCTTTCTTT. Encoded protein: CASSPWTSGYTEAFF. J is TRBJ1-1 and V is TRBV3-1; the D is unclear. Trimming stripped 4 bases from V and 3 bases from J, with 15 bases between. The V gene's germline CDR1 is LGHDT and CDR2 YNNKEL (reference sequence). The CDR3 loop spans 15 amino acids.

The chain employs TRBV24-1 and TRBJ2-7, with TRBD1 as a possible D gene (6 bases). This CDR3 is built from 13 residues. Germline CDR1 is KGHDR and CDR2 is SFDVKD. Deletions cut 7 bases from V and 5 bases from J, with 14 bases between. The CDR3 sequence is CATSAAGDHEQYF. The CDR3 coding sequence is TGTGCCACCAGCGCGGCAGGGGACCACGAGCAGTACTTC.

The V and J genes are TRBV28 and TRBJ1-1, with D maybe TRBD1 (6 bases). This CDR3 has 15 residues. Trimming took off 8 bases at V and 3 bases at J, with 19 bases between the two ends. In germline, CDR1 is MDHEN, CDR2 SYDVKM. The CDR3 DNA reads TGTGCCAGCCTTAAGGGGGGGGCTCAGGACACTGAAGCTTTCTTT. It is translated as CASLKGGAQDTEAFF.

In its sample, this clonotype was seen a few times. This sequence joins TRBV5-1 and TRBJ2-3, with 8 bases aligning to TRBD2. The CDR3 is made up of 17 amino acids. CDR1 is SGHRS and CDR2 is YFSETQ in the germline V gene. V lost 4 bases to trimming and J lost 1 base; unmatched junction nucleotides: 11. CDR3 amino acids: CASSTSPGRGGTDTQYF. The DNA of the CDR3 is TGCGCCAGCAGCACCTCACCTGGGCGGGGGGGCACAGATACGCAGTATTTT.

This clonotype came up a few times. This chain joins TRBV4-2 and TRBJ2-7; TRBD2 agrees at 7 bases. The germline gives CDR1 LGHNA, CDR2 YNFKEQ. V lost 1 base and J lost 0; bases outside the gene matches: 6. The CDR3 spans 16 residues. The DNA for the CDR3 is TGTGCCAGCAGCCAAGTCGGGCTAGCGGCCTCCTACGAGCAGTACTTC. It codes for CASSQVGLAASYEQYF.

This clonotype was detected only a few times. J is TRBJ1-2 and V is TRBV27, with D unclear. Trimming removed 2 bases at V and 8 bases at J, with 12 bases between. This CDR3 is 13 amino acids long. The germline CDR1 and CDR2 sequences are MNHEY and SMNVEV (reference sequence). CDR3 sequence reads: CASSLNRGWGYTF. CDR3 sequence (DNA): TGTGCCAGCAGTTTAAATCGGGGTTGGGGCTACACCTTC.

This clonotype was detected a few times. V usage is TRBV12-3 or TRBV12-4 and J usage is TRBJ1-1, with 7 bases lining up with TRBD1. V gave up 7 bases and J gave up 0 bases; unmatched junction bases: 5. This CDR3 is built from 14 residues. Written as DNA, the CDR3 is TGTGCCAGCACGGCAGGGGGGATGAACACTGAAGCTTTCTTT. This encodes CASTAGGMNTEAFF.

In its sample, this clonotype was seen many times. This chain uses TRBV7-3 with TRBJ1-1, with a possible D match to TRBD1 (6 bases). This CDR3 contains 13 residues. Germline assignment: CDR1 SGHTA and CDR2 FQGTGA. The germline V and J ends were trimmed by 5 bases and 1 base, with 8 bases remaining between them. The CDR3 DNA is TGTGCCAGCAGCGCGGGACAGAACACTGAAGCTTTCTTT. Translated: CASSAGQNTEAFF.

CDR3 DNA sequence: TGCGCCAGCAGCTTGGCTAGCGGGGCCATCGATACGCAGTATTTT. Translating gives CASSLASGAIDTQYF. This chain joins TRBV5-1 and TRBJ2-3; TRBD2 matches 9 bases. Per germline, CDR1 SGHRS and CDR2 YFSETQ. The V segment lost 0 bases and the J segment 6 bases; nucleotides outside the gene matches: 5. The CDR3 is made up of 15 amino acids.

The rearrangement joins TRBV21-1 to TRBJ2-2; whether TRBD2, the table's D call, matches the DNA was not checked. TRBV21-1 is a pseudogene locus. The CDR3 loop spans 21 amino acids. CDR3 DNA: TGTGCCAGCGTATTGAACTTCGGACTAGCGGGAGGATCTCGGTTCACCGGGGAGCTGTTTTTT. Its protein product is CASVLNFGLAGGSRFTGELFF.

The chain recombines TRBV4-1 with TRBJ2-5; a possible D gene is TRBD1 (5 bases). V was shortened by 1 base and J by 5 bases, with 11 bases between the two germline ends. In germline, CDR1 is MGHRA, CDR2 YSYEKL. CDR3 size: 14 residues. In nucleotides, the CDR3 is TGCGCCAGCAGCCAAGGGGGCGAAAGGGAGACCCAGTACTTC. It translates to CASSQGGERETQYF.

V usage is TRBV7-3 and J usage is TRBJ2-7, with D possibly matching TRBD1 (5 bases). Germline-derived CDR1 and CDR2 are SGHTA and FQGTGA. V was pared by 0 bases and J by 7 bases, with 10 bases between. The CDR3 length is 13 residues. Here the CDR3 DNA reads TGTGCCAGCAGCTTAACGCCAGCAGGGGAGCAGTACTTC. Encoded protein: CASSLTPAGEQYF.

The J gene is TRBJ2-1, the V gene TRBV2; D may match TRBD1 or TRBD2 (5 bases each). Germline V CDR1 and CDR2: SNHLY, FYNNEI. CDR3 length: 13 residues. V lost 10 bases and J 9 bases, leaving 19 bases between the germline ends. CDR3: CATAGTQLGEQFF. The CDR3 region has the DNA TGTGCCACCGCCGGGACCCAACTGGGTGAGCAGTTCTTC.

This clonotype was detected only a few times. This chain links TRBV4-1 with TRBJ1-5, with D maybe TRBD1 (6 bases). The CDR3 extends over 15 amino acids. The ends were cut back, 7 bases at V and 7 bases at J, with 20 bases in the middle. The germline CDR1 and CDR2 sequences are MGHRA and YSYEKL. CDR3 coding DNA: TGCGCCAGCACACTGTCGCAGGGGTTCCAACAGCCCCAGCATTTT. This translates into CASTLSQGFQQPQHF.

This chain links TRBV29-1 with TRBJ2-7; D not resolved. V was cut by 0 bases and J by 3 bases, with 6 bases left in between. This CDR3 has 12 amino acids. Germline assignment: CDR1 SQVTM and CDR2 ANQGSEA. The CDR3 DNA reads as TGCAGCGTTGAAGATCAGCGCTACGAGCAGTACTTC. As protein: CSVEDQRYEQYF.

The rearrangement joins TRBV3-1 to TRBJ1-2, with 7 nucleotides matching TRBD1. Trimming took 2 bases from V and 7 from J; bases not matched to a gene: 13. Germline CDR1 reads LGHDT; CDR2 reads YNNKEL (reference sequence). The CDR3 has 16 amino acids. The CDR3 reads CASSQQLGQDRGGYTF. The CDR3 bases are TGTGCCAGCAGCCAACAACTTGGACAGGACCGGGGTGGCTACACCTTC.

The V and J genes are TRBV24-1 and TRBJ1-6; D might be TRBD1 (5 bases). This CDR3 is built from 15 residues. Between the trimmed V and J ends, which lost 3 bases and 7 bases, there was a span of 12 bases. The germline CDR1 and CDR2 sequences are KGHDR and SFDVKD. The CDR3 DNA is TGTGCCACCAGTGATGGGGGGATCCCGAATTCACCCCTCCACTTT. Its translation is CATSDGGIPNSPLHF.

CDR3 region: CASSQEHRSYGYTF. Written as DNA, the CDR3 is TGCGCCAGCAGCCAAGAGCACAGAAGCTATGGCTACACCTTC. V is TRBV4-3 and J is TRBJ1-2; D is undetermined. The germline CDR1 and CDR2 sequences are LGHNA and YSLEER. CDR3 size: 14 residues. Trimming cost V 0 bases and J 4 bases, with 9 bases left between them.

In this sample, this clonotype turned up once. The rearrangement uses TRBV5-1 and TRBJ2-3; TRBD1 matches at 11 bases. The CDR3 spans 17 residues. V lost 4 bases to trimming and J lost 2 bases; unmatched junction nucleotides: 9. Germline CDR1 and CDR2: SGHRS and YFSETQ. The CDR3: CASSLGWTGGNTDTQYF. As DNA, the CDR3 is TGCGCCAGCAGCCTGGGGTGGACAGGGGGCAACACAGATACGCAGTATTTT. Drawing the rest from reference TRBV5-1 and TRBJ2-3, the complete variable domain is KAGVTQTPRYLIKTRGQQVTLSCSPISGHRSVSWYQQTPGQGLQFLFEYFSETQRNKGNFPGRFSGRQFSNSRSEMNVSTLELGDSALYLCASSLGWTGGNTDTQYFGPGTRLTVL.